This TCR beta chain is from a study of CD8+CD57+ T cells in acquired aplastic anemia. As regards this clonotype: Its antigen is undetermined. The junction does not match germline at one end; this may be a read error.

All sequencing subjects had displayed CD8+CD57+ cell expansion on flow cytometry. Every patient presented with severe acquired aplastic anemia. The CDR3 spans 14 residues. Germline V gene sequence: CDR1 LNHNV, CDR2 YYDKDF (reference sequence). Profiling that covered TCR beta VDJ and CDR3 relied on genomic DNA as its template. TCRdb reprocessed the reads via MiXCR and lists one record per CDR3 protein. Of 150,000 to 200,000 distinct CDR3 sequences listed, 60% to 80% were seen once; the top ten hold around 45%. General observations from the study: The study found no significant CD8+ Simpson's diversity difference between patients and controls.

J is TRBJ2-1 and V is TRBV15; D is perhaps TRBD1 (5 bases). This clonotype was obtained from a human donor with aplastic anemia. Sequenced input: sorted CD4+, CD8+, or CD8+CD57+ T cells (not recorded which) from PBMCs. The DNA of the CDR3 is TGTGCCACCAGCCTCCGACAGAACTCCTACGAGCAGCTCTTC. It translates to CATSLRQNSYEQLF.